This is a list of T cell receptor beta chains from one sample in a study of blood T cells in healthy people across ages. TCRdb redid the calling of the 5' RACE reads with MiXCR, one entry per CDR3 protein. The table lists some 1,500,000 distinct CDR3 sequences, approximately 43% of them singletons. The sample consisted of blood. The receptors here all came from a woman aged 18-29 years in good health. Each CDR3 is given with its conserved first and last residue. The D gene is left open where the match is weak. Expanded clones are given a class, and other clones once, few, many or no size at all.

j_call v_call cdr3_length d_call clone_size cdr3_nt cdr3_aa
TRBJ1-2 TRBV3-1 17 TRBD1 few TGTGCCAGCAGCCAAGTGGGGGGGACAGGAGGGAACTATGGCTACACCTTC CASSQVGGTGGNYGYTF
TRBJ2-7 TRBV27 14 . few TGTGCCAGCAGTTTATATGACCCAGGTTACGAGCAGTACTTC CASSLYDPGYEQYF
TRBJ2-3 TRBV5-1 14 TRBD1 . TGCGCCAGCAGTAGGGACAGGGGCTTTGATACGCAGTATTTT CASSRDRGFDTQYF
TRBJ2-3 TRBV5-1 15 . . TGCGCCAGCAGCTTGACACAGGGTAGCACAGATACGCAGTATTTT CASSLTQGSTDTQYF
TRBJ1-1 TRBV12-3/TRBV12-4 16 TRBD1 . TGTGCCAGCAGTCCCAGGACAGGGTGGGCGAACACTGAAGCTTTCTTT CASSPRTGWANTEAFF
TRBJ2-7 TRBV12-3/TRBV12-4 13 TRBD1 few TGTGCCAGCAGCCGACAGGGAAACTACGAGCAGTACTTC CASSRQGNYEQYF
TRBJ2-7 TRBV3-1 18 . . TGTGCCAGCAGCCAAGAAGGCAGGGTAATTGCGGGCTCCTACGAGCAGTACTTC CASSQEGRVIAGSYEQYF
TRBJ1-2 TRBV12-3/TRBV12-4 15 . once TGTGCCAGCAGCCCCCTTTTGTCGGCTAACTATGGCTACACCTTC CASSPLLSANYGYTF
TRBJ1-5 TRBV12-3/TRBV12-4 12 . few TGTGCCAGCAGTTTCCGACATCAGCCCCAGCATTTT CASSFRHQPQHF
TRBJ1-1 TRBV10-3 15 TRBD1 . TGTGCCATCAGTGGCGACAGGGCAGTGAACACTGAAGCTTTCTTT CAISGDRAVNTEAFF
TRBJ2-5 TRBV18 16 . . TGTGCCAGCTCACCACCGGGGGTGTTGTTGCAAGAGACCCAGTACTTC CASSPPGVLLQETQYF
TRBJ2-1 TRBV5-1 15 TRBD1 . TGCGCCAGCAGCTTGGATACGGTAGGGGACAGCGAGCAGTTCTTC CASSLDTVGDSEQFF
TRBJ2-1 TRBV20-1 13 . . TGCACCACCGGCGGGATTGGCTACAATGAGCAGTTCTTC CTTGGIGYNEQFF
TRBJ2-5 TRBV20-1 11 . . TGCAGTGCTGGCCTCATAGAGACCCAGTACTTC CSAGLIETQYF
TRBJ2-7 TRBV7-2 13 . many TGTGCCAGCAGCAAGTACGGACAGTACGAGCAGTACTTC CASSKYGQYEQYF
TRBJ1-6 TRBV6-5 17 . . TGTGCCAGCAGTTTCGAGTACCGGGACGGGGGAGATTCACCCCTCCACTTT CASSFEYRDGGDSPLHF
TRBJ2-5 TRBV15 15 . once TGTGCCACCAGCAGAACCCCGGAGGGCTTCAATGAGCAGTACTTC CATSRTPEGFNEQYF
TRBJ2-7 TRBV15 14 . few TGTGCCACCAGCAGAGACAGTTCCACCTACGAGCAGTACTTC CATSRDSSTYEQYF
TRBJ2-5 TRBV19 15 . . TGTGCCAGTAGCCTACTCGGCGGGACTCAAGAGACCCAGTACTTC CASSLLGGTQETQYF
TRBJ2-3 TRBV18 16 TRBD1 few TGTGCCAGCTCAGGGGACAGGGCGGTTATCACAGATACGCAGTATTTT CASSGDRAVITDTQYF
TRBJ2-3 TRBV27 16 TRBD2 few TGTGCCAGCAGTTTAACTAGCGGGGTTTTAGGAGATACGCAGTATTTT CASSLTSGVLGDTQYF
TRBJ2-2 TRBV4-3 18 . . TGCGCCAGCAGCCATACGATTCTCGACAGTACGAACACCGGGGAGCTGTTTTTT CASSHTILDSTNTGELFF
TRBJ2-3 TRBV6-2/TRBV6-3 14 . . TGTGCCAGCAGTTATGGGAGAAGCACAGATACGCGGTATTTT CASSYGRSTDTRYF
TRBJ2-7 TRBV2 13 . few TGTGCCAGCCACAGGGAGACGTCGTTGGAGCAGTACTTC CASHRETSLEQYF
TRBJ2-5 TRBV18 16 . . TGTGCCAGCTCACCACTGGGACCACTTGGAATCGAGACCCAGTACTTC CASSPLGPLGIETQYF
TRBJ2-3 TRBV28 15 TRBD2 . TGTGCCAGCATCTCGGGGGGACCTAGCACAGATACGCAGTATTTT CASISGGPSTDTQYF
TRBJ1-2 TRBV25-1 15 TRBD1 few TGTGCCAGCAGTGCCTTACGCGGACAGGGGAACGGCTACACCTTC CASSALRGQGNGYTF
TRBJ2-4 TRBV11-1 15 . . TGTGCCAGCAGCCGGGACACATTAGCCAAAAACATTCAGTACTTC CASSRDTLAKNIQYF
TRBJ2-1 TRBV7-8 14 . . TGTGCCAGCAGCTGGAAGACTAGGTACAATGAGCAGTTCTTC CASSWKTRYNEQFF
TRBJ2-3 TRBV10-3 17 TRBD2 . TGTGCCATCAGTGAGTCGTCGGGGGGGTTTAGCACAGATACGCAGTATTTT CAISESSGGFSTDTQYF
TRBJ1-4 TRBV29-1 16 . many TGCAGCGTTGCCGGGGGGCCGGTCTCAACTAATGAAAAACTGTTTTTT CSVAGGPVSTNEKLFF
TRBJ2-2 TRBV5-1 13 . few TGCGCCAGCAACCTAGCGCCTTCCGGGGAGCTGTTTTTT CASNLAPSGELFF
TRBJ2-3 TRBV20-1 15 . . TGCAGTGCTAGAGATCCCCAGGGGCGGCGGGATACGCAGTATTTT CSARDPQGRRDTQYF
TRBJ1-2 TRBV9 16 . . TGTGCCAGCAGCGTATCCCGGGACAACTTTAACTATGGCTACACCTTC CASSVSRDNFNYGYTF
TRBJ1-2 TRBV6-1 14 . . TGTGCCAGCAGCCCAACCAGGGAGTACTATGGCTACACCTTC CASSPTREYYGYTF
TRBJ2-3 TRBV29-1 13 . few TGCAGCGCTCAGGGGAGGGTCACAGATACGCAGTATTTT CSAQGRVTDTQYF
TRBJ1-2 TRBV20-1 13 . . TGCAGTGCTCTCCATACGGATAACTATGGCTACACCTTC CSALHTDNYGYTF
TRBJ2-3 TRBV20-1 15 TRBD1 . TGCAGTGCTAGAGATCGGGGACAGGGTGTGCATACGCAGTATTTT CSARDRGQGVHTQYF
TRBJ2-7 TRBV7-2 14 . . TGTGTCAGCAGCTCAGAGCCTACAGCCTACGAGCAGTACTTC CVSSSEPTAYEQYF
TRBJ1-4 TRBV9 16 . . TGTGCCAGCAGTAGCACCCCGGGGGAGGCTAATGAAAAACTGTTTTTT CASSSTPGEANEKLFF
TRBJ1-5 TRBV6-5 14 . . TGTGCCAGCAGTGACTGGGTCGGCAATCAGCCCCAGCATTTT CASSDWVGNQPQHF
TRBJ1-3 TRBV6-1 16 . . TGTGCCAGCAGTGAAGGTCTGGGGGGAGCTGGAAACACCATATATTTT CASSEGLGGAGNTIYF
TRBJ2-3 TRBV4-3 16 . . TGCGCCAGCAGCCAATCCCGGCGCTACCTCACAGATACGCAGTATTTT CASSQSRRYLTDTQYF
TRBJ1-2 TRBV7-9 15 . . TGTGCCAGCAGCTTGCCGACAGTAGCTAACTATGGCTACACCTTC CASSLPTVANYGYTF
TRBJ2-3 TRBV12-3/TRBV12-4 16 TRBD2 . TGTGCCAGCACTCCTCTAGCGGGGGCTCCTTTTGATACGCAGTATTTT CASTPLAGAPFDTQYF
TRBJ2-3 TRBV4-1 17 TRBD2 . TGCGCCAGCAGCCAAGTGATTAGCGGGGGGAACACAGATACGCAGTATTTT CASSQVISGGNTDTQYF
TRBJ1-6 TRBV20-1 15 . . TGCAGTGCTAGAGATCTCGGCAGGGGTAATTCACCCCTCCACTTT CSARDLGRGNSPLHF
TRBJ1-1 TRBV4-1 16 . . TGCGCCAGCAGCCCCAGGGTCGGACGAATGAACACTGAAGCTTTCTTT CASSPRVGRMNTEAFF
TRBJ1-1 TRBV4-3 13 . . TGCGCCAGCAGCCAAGACCTGGACACTGAAGCTTTCTTT CASSQDLDTEAFF
TRBJ2-1 TRBV6-6 14 TRBD1 . TGTGCCAGCACCATGGACAGGGGGCGAGAGACCCAGTTCTTC CASTMDRGRETQFF
TRBJ2-5 TRBV20-1 13 . few TGCAGTGCTGGATCTCGGACAGAAGAGACCCAGTACTTC CSAGSRTEETQYF
TRBJ2-7 TRBV20-1 14 . . TGCAGTGCTGACGACCCGGGAAGCTCCTACGAGCAGTACTTC CSADDPGSSYEQYF
TRBJ2-5 TRBV10-3 16 TRBD1 . TGTGCCATCGGTAATGCCGGGACAGGGTCGATGGAGACCCAGTACTTC CAIGNAGTGSMETQYF
TRBJ2-5 TRBV28 13 TRBD1 . TGTGCCAGCAGTGCACAGGGGGATCAGACCCAGTACTTC CASSAQGDQTQYF
TRBJ1-1 TRBV6-5 13 . . TGTGCCAGCACCATCTTTGGGAACACTGAAGCTTTCTTT CASTIFGNTEAFF
TRBJ1-4 TRBV20-1 14 . . TGCAGTGCTAGGGACGATGCAACTAATGAAAAACTGTTTTTT CSARDDATNEKLFF
TRBJ1-5 TRBV6-1 15 TRBD1 . TGTGCCAGCAGTGAACTGCGGACAGGCTATCAGCCCCAGCATTTT CASSELRTGYQPQHF
TRBJ2-3 TRBV6-2/TRBV6-3 15 . . TGTGCCAGCAGCGATCGGGCGCATAGAACAGATACGCAGTATTTT CASSDRAHRTDTQYF
TRBJ2-4 TRBV4-1 16 . few TGCGCCAGCAGCCAACCGACTCGAATAGCCAAAAACATTCAGTACTTC CASSQPTRIAKNIQYF
TRBJ2-1 TRBV5-1 15 . . TGCGCCAGCAGCTTGGCCCCGGGCCGTTACAATGAGCAGTTCTTC CASSLAPGRYNEQFF